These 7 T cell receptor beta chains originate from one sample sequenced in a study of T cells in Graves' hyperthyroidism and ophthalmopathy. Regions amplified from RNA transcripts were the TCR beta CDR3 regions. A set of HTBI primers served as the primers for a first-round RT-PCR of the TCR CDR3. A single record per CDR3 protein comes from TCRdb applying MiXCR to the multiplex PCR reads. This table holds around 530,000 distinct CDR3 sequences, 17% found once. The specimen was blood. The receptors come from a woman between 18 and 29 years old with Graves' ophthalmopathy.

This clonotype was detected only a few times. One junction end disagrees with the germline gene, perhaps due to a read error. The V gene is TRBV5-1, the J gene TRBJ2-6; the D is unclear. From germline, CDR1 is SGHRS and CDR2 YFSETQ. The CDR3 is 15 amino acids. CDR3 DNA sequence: TGTGCCAGCAGCTTAAAAGTCTCTGGGGCCAACGTCCTGACTTTC. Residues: CASSLKVSGANVLTF.

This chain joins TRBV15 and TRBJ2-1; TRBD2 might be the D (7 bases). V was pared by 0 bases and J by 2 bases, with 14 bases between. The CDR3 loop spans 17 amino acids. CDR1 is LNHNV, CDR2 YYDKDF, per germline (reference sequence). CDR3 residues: CATSRDRGGGPYNEQFF. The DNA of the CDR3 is TGTGCCACCAGCAGAGATAGGGGGGGCGGCCCCTACAATGAGCAGTTCTTC.

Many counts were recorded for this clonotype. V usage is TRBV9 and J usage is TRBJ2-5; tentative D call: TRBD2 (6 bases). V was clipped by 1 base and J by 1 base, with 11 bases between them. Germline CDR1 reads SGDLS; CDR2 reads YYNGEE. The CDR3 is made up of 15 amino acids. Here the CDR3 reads CASSVTLGGQETQYF. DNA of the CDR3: TGTGCCAGCAGCGTAACATTGGGAGGCCAAGAGACCCAGTACTTC.

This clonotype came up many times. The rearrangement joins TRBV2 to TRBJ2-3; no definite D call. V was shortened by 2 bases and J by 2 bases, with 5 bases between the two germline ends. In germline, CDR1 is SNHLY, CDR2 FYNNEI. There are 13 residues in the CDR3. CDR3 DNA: TGTGCCAGCAGTGAACCGTACACAGATACGCAGTATTTT. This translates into CASSEPYTDTQYF.

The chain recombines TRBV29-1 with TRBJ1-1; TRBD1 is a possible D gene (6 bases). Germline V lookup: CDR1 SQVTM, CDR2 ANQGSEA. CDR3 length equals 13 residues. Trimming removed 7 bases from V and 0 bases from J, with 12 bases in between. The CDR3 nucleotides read TGCAGCGGGGGGGGGCGCATGAACACTGAAGCTTTCTTT. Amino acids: CSGGGRMNTEAFF.

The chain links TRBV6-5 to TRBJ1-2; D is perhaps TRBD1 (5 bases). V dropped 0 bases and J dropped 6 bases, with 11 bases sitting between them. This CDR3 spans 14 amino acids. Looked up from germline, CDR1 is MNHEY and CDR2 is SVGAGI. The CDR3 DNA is TGTGCCAGCAGTTACTCTCGGGAGGGGAATGGCTACACCTTC. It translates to CASSYSREGNGYTF.

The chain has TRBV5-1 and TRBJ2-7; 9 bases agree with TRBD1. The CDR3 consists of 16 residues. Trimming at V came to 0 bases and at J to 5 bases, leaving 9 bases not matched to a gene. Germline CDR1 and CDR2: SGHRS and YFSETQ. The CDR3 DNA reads TGCGCCAGCAGCTTGGAGGGACAGGGTATTTTCGACGAGCAGTACTTC. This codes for CASSLEGQGIFDEQYF.